This is a list of T cell receptor beta chains from one sample in a study of Graves' ophthalmopathy and Graves' hyperthyroidism. One entry per CDR3 protein, called by TCRdb with MiXCR from the multiplex PCR reads. Of 450,000 or so distinct CDR3 sequences listed, 13% to 15% are singletons. What was sequenced was blood. These receptors all come from a young woman with Graves' ophthalmopathy. Both conserved end residues are part of each CDR3. Fields, in order: clone size, V gene, D gene, J gene, CDR3 DNA, CDR3 protein. D genes are given only for firm matches. Rows give clone size only sometimes, using once, few, many, or a class for an expanded clone.

.	TRBV5-4	TRBD1	TRBJ2-7	TGTGCCAGCAGCTTGCAGCGACAGGGATCCTACGAGCAGTACTTC	CASSLQRQGSYEQYF
few	TRBV15	.	TRBJ2-4	TGTGCCACCAGCAGTCCTCGGGACATTCAGTACTTC	CATSSPRDIQYF
.	TRBV30	.	TRBJ1-1	TGTGCCTGGAGCAGGGACATGAACACTGAAGCTTCCTTT	CAWSRDMNTEASF
many	TRBV28	TRBD1	TRBJ2-5	TGTGCCAGCAGTTCCTGGGGGGACAGGCAAGAGACCCAGTACTTC	CASSSWGDRQETQYF
few	TRBV19	.	TRBJ1-3	TGTGCCAGTAGTAAAAGCTGGGCCTCTGGAAACACCATATATTTT	CASSKSWASGNTIYF
.	TRBV4-1	.	TRBJ2-3	TGCGCCAGCAGCCAAGGGGCTTACACAGATACGCAGTATTTT	CASSQGAYTDTQYF
many	TRBV7-2	TRBD1	TRBJ2-5	TGTGCCAGCAGCAGAGACAGGGCGGAGGAGACCCAGTACTTC	CASSRDRAEETQYF
many	TRBV5-4	.	TRBJ1-1	TGTGCCAGCAAAAGCCGGGCAAACACTGAAGCTTTCTTT	CASKSRANTEAFF
.	TRBV4-1	TRBD1	TRBJ1-1	TGCGCCAGCAGCCAAGATCGCCAGGGGGACAACACTGAAGCTTTCTTT	CASSQDRQGDNTEAFF
many	TRBV7-3	.	TRBJ2-5	TGTGCCAGCAGCTCCCGAGGGGTCAGTCAAGAGACCCAGTACTTC	CASSSRGVSQETQYF
many	TRBV5-1	.	TRBJ1-1	TGCGCCAGCAGCTTGGGGGTCTTGAACACTGAAGCTTTCTTT	CASSLGVLNTEAFF
many	TRBV12-3/TRBV12-4	TRBD1	TRBJ1-5	TGTGCCAGCAGTCTTGACAGGGTTGGCAATCAGCCCCAGCATTTT	CASSLDRVGNQPQHF
many	TRBV12-3/TRBV12-4	TRBD1	TRBJ2-2	TGTGCCAGCAGTGGGTGGACAGGGTCTAGAGCCGGGGAGCTGTTTTTT	CASSGWTGSRAGELFF
many	TRBV6-1	.	TRBJ2-2	TGTGCCAGTAACCGACAGAACACCGGGGAGCTGTTTTTT	CASNRQNTGELFF
.	TRBV20-1	.	TRBJ1-6	TGCAGTGCCACCCCCGGGTATAATTCACCCCTCCACTTT	CSATPGYNSPLHF
many	TRBV19	.	TRBJ1-2	TGTGCCAGTAACTTGTGGGCCTTGAGATTTTATGGCTACACCTTC	CASNLWALRFYGYTF
.	TRBV4-1	.	TRBJ2-4	TGCGCCAGCAGCCAAGGGGGGGAGTATCTAGCCAAAAACATTCAGTACTTC	CASSQGGEYLAKNIQYF
.	TRBV4-1	TRBD2	TRBJ2-7	TGCGCCAGCAGCCAGCCACCGGGACTAGCGGGAGGCCCGTACGAGCAGTACTTC	CASSQPPGLAGGPYEQYF
few	TRBV29-1	TRBD2	TRBJ2-2	TGCAGCGTTGGCCGGGGGGACACCGGGGAGCTGTTTTTT	CSVGRGDTGELFF
many	TRBV19	.	TRBJ2-7	TGTGCCAGTAGTTTCGGGTGGAGCTCCTACGAGCAGTACTTC	CASSFGWSSYEQYF
.	TRBV3-1	TRBD1	TRBJ2-2	TGTGCCAGCAGCCAACGGACAGGGAGACACACCGGGGAGCTGTTTTTT	CASSQRTGRHTGELFF
many	TRBV7-9	TRBD1	TRBJ1-1	TGTGCCAGCAGCTTAATGCCAGGGGGCCGGGAGACTGAAGCTTTCTTT	CASSLMPGGRETEAFF
.	TRBV29-1	.	TRBJ1-2	TGCAGCGTTGAAAGGGGGACGGGCTACACCTTC	CSVERGTGYTF